Here is one TCR beta chain with its context. Its cognate antigen is unknown. The record originates from a study of monozygotic twins with cystic fibrosis. Study-wide context: Libraries were built from roughly 2.8 micrograms of fragmented DNA using 15 PCR cycles. Study-wide results and caveats: Shared CDR3 numbers were not associated with age, concordance or severity. V usage most resembled the co-twin in 13 of 16 pairs. Median Simpson clonality of 0.0095 suggested naive T cells predominated.

The method was immunoSEQ multiplex PCR; TCRdb's version includes in-frame clones alone and lacks a portion of them. The data hold roughly 9,400 clones, with approximately 98% observed a single time. The CDR3 runs 15 residues. After removal of 3 bases from V and 6 bases from J, the junction contained 10 bases not matched to a gene. The germline CDR1 and CDR2 sequences are SGHNT and YYREEE (reference sequence). The sequencing input was blood. The TCR sequence derives from a girl aged 2 to 9 with cystic fibrosis. J is TRBJ1-1 and V is TRBV5-4; TRBD1 aligns across 8 bases. The CDR3 is CASSWVTGDGSEAFF. The CDR3 coding sequence is TGTGCCAGCAGCTGGGTGACAGGGGATGGATCTGAAGCTTTCTTT.